This TCR beta chain was observed in a study of blood T cell repertoires in COVID-19. Study in general: Italy, Spain and the United States were the sources of the convalescent and acute COVID-19 samples. In each case, the material was cDNA or gDNA derived from T cells, B-cell-depleted T cells, or PBMCs.

Methods used by the authors: How many nucleated cells were present was estimated from reference gene primer amplification. The data were produced by immunoSEQ multiplex PCR, yet TCRdb's version contains in-frame clones alone and is incomplete. That table is the source of V, J and clone size, and D and trimming were worked out from the DNA. The top ten clones hold approximately 4.9% of a sample with 80,000 to 100,000 clones, nearly 90% of them seen once. Germline V lookup: CDR1 MNHEY, CDR2 SVGAGI. This CDR3 contains 14 residues. V dropped 4 bases and J dropped 4; count of bases not matched to a gene: 4.

The V gene is TRBV6-5, the J gene TRBJ1-1; 9 positions agree with TRBD1. The clonotype was recovered from a man aged 70 or older with acute or convalescent COVID-19. The sequencing sample was made of peripheral blood. DNA of the CDR3: TGTGCCAGCAGTTCCGGACAGGGGACCACTGAAGCTTTCTTT. Protein sequence: CASSSGQGTTEAFF.